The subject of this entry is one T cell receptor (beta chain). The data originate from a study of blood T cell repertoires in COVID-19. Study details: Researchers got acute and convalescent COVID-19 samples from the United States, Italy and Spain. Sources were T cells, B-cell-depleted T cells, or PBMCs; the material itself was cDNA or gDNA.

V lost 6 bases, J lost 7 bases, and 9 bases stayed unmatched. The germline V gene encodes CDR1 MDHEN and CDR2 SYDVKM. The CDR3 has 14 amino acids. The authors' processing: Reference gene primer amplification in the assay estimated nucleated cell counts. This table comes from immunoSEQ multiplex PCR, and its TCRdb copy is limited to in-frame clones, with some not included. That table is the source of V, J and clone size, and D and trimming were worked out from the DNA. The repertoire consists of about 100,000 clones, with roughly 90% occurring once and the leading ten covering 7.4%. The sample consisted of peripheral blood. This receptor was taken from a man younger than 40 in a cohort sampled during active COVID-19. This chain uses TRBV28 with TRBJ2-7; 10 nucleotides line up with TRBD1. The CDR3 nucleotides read TGTGCCAGCAGCACAGGGACAGGGGTTCGGGAGCAGTACTTC. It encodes CASSTGTGVREQYF.